This T cell receptor (beta chain) was observed in a study of cytomegalovirus exposure and HLA in healthy donors. Overall study context: The 120 validation repertoires and the approximately 630 first-cohort repertoires shared a platform, a later analysis reported.

Regarding this clone: Its antigen is undetermined.

Broader study findings: There were three CMV-associated chains whose specificity for CMV antigens was confirmed in vitro. It was around 160 TCR beta chains that were listed as cytomegalovirus-associated.

V was shortened by 6 bases and J by 4 bases, with 16 bases between the two germline ends. This CDR3 is 15 amino acids long. From germline, CDR1 is SNHLY and CDR2 FYNNEI. Profiling relied on immunoSEQ multiplex PCR, and the TCRdb table lists in-frame clones only, not all of them. Altogether hundreds of thousands of clones are present, around 85% being singletons, with the ten largest covering over 0.95%. Donors were drawn from the approximately 130-subject validation cohort, separate from the approximately 670-subject first cohort. Specimen: PBMCs. The chain joins TRBV2 to TRBJ2-1; D is unresolved. The clonotype originates from a woman in her thirties in good health and CMV-seropositive. DNA for the CDR3: TGTGCCAGCAGGTGGCGATCCCTGGAGTACAATGAGCAGTTCTTC. This codes for CASRWRSLEYNEQFF.